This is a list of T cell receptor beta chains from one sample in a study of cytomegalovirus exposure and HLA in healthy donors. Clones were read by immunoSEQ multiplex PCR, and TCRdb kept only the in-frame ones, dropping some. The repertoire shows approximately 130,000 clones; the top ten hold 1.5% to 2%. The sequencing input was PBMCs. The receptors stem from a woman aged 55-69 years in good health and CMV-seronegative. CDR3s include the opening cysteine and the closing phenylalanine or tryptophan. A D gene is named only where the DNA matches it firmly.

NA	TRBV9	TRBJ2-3	TGTGCCAGCAGCGTAGGGCGGAGTGAGGGCGATACGCAGTATTTT	CASSVGRSEGDTQYF
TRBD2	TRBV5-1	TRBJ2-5	TGCGCCAGCAGCTTGAATGGACTAGCGGGAGCCCCGGGGGAGACCCAGTACTTC	CASSLNGLAGAPGETQYF
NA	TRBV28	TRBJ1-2	TGTGCCAGCACCTCGACAGCAATCTATGGCTACACCTTC	CASTSTAIYGYTF
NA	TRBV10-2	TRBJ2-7	TGCGCCAGCAGCCTGGCTGGTTCTGGTACAGGTACGTCCTACGAGCAGTACTTC	CASSLAGSGTGTSYEQYF
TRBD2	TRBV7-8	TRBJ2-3	TGTGCCACCCAAGCGGGAGGGATATATAGCACAGATACGCAGTATTTT	CATQAGGIYSTDTQYF
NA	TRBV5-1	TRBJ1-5	TGCGCCAGCAGGTGGGGACAAGATCAGCCCCAGCATTTT	CASRWGQDQPQHF
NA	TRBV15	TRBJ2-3	TGTGCCACCAGTAGGGTCCGGGGTGGCACAGATACGCAGTATTTT	CATSRVRGGTDTQYF
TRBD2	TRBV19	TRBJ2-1	TGTGCCAGTAGATCCCTGTCGGGGACTAGCGGTTACAATGAGCAGTTCTTC	CASRSLSGTSGYNEQFF
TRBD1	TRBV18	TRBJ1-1	TGTGCCAGCTCACCCCATAGGGACAGTGAAGCTTTCTTT	CASSPHRDSEAFF
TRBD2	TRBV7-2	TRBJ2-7	TGTGCCAGCAGCTTAGGACGGGGGGCCTACGAGCAGTACTTC	CASSLGRGAYEQYF
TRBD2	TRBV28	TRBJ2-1	TGTGCCAGCAGTTTGTGGACTAGAGGATTTGATAATGAGCAGTTCTTC	CASSLWTRGFDNEQFF
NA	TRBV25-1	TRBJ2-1	TGTGCCAGCAGTGATCTAGGTCGCCGGACTGGTGAGCAGTTCTTC	CASSDLGRRTGEQFF
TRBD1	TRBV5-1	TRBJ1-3	TGCGCCAGCAGCTTGGGACAGGGGGCTGGAAACACCATATATTTT	CASSLGQGAGNTIYF
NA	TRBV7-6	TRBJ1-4	TGTGCCAGCAGCTTAGCGGTGGCTACTAGTAATGAAAAACTGTTTTTT	CASSLAVATSNEKLFF
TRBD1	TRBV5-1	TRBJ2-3	TGCGCCAGCGGCACAGGGGATGGGGATACGCAGTATTTT	CASGTGDGDTQYF
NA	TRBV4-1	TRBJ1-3	TGCGCCAGCAGCCAAGAAGGACTCCCGGTTCCTGGAAACACCATATATTTT	CASSQEGLPVPGNTIYF
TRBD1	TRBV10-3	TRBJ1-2	TGTGCCGCCGGGACAGGGGGAGATTATGGCTACACCTTC	CAAGTGGDYGYTF
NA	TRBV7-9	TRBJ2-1	TGTGCCAGCAGCTTTCTACAGGCCCTGGGTTATGAGCAGTTCTTC	CASSFLQALGYEQFF
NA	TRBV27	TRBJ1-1	TGTGCCAGCACCAGACAGGTAGGGGGGAACACTGAAGCTTTCTTT	CASTRQVGGNTEAFF
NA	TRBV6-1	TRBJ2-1	TGTGCCAGCTGTACCCACCGGGGCAATGAGCAGTTCTTC	CASCTHRGNEQFF
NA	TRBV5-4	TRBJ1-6	TGTGCCAGCAGCCGGAAGAGGGTTGATTCACCCCTCCACTTT	CASSRKRVDSPLHF
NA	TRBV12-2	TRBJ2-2	TGTGCAAGTCGCTTAGAGAGGGACACCGGGGAGCTGTTTTTT	CASRLERDTGELFF
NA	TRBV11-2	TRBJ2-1	TGTGCCAGCAGCTCCGCCCAGGCCCATGAGCAGTTCTTC	CASSSAQAHEQFF
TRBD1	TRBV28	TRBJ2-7	TGTGCCAGCACCCAGGTGCAGGGGGCCAACGAGCAGTACTTC	CASTQVQGANEQYF
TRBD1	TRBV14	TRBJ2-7	TGTGCCAGCAGCCAAACGGGGACAGGGGGGCCCTACGAGCAGTACTTC	CASSQTGTGGPYEQYF
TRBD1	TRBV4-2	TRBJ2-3	TGTGCCAGCAGCGGGCGTGGACAGGGAGGATCAGATACGCAGTATTTT	CASSGRGQGGSDTQYF
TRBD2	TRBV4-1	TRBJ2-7	TGCGCCAGCAGCCAAATTGCGGGACTAGCGGGGTCGGCGTTCTACGAGCAGTACTTC	CASSQIAGLAGSAFYEQYF
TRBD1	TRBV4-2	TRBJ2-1	TGTGCCAGCAGCCAAGATTTCAGGGGACAGACGTACCATGAGCAGTTCTTC	CASSQDFRGQTYHEQFF
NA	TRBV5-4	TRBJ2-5	TGTGCCAGCAGCGGACAGACCGAAGAGACCCAGTACTTC	CASSGQTEETQYF
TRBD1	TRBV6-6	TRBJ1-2	TGTGCCAGCAGTTACAGGGGACAGAACTATGGCTACACCTTC	CASSYRGQNYGYTF
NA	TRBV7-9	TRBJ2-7	TGTGCCACGGGGGAAGGGATCACCTACGAGCAGTACTTC	CATGEGITYEQYF
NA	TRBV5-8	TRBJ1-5	TGTGCCAGCAGCTTGTTCAGGGATGGTCAGCCCCAGCATTTT	CASSLFRDGQPQHF
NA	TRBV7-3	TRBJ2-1	TGTGCCAGCAGCTTATCGGGGCAGGGGTCCAATGAGCAGTTCTTC	CASSLSGQGSNEQFF
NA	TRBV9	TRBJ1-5	TGTGCCAGCAGCGTAGGTAGTAGCAATCAGCCCCAGCATTTT	CASSVGSSNQPQHF
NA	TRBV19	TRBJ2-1	TGTGCCAGTACCGTTGGACGGACTGGCCCCCAGTTCTTC	CASTVGRTGPQFF
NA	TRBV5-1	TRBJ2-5	TGCGCCAGCAGAAGAGTACAAGAGACCCAGTACTTC	CASRRVQETQYF
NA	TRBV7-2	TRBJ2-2	TGTGCCAGCACCCGCGGCGGGGTGAACACCGGGGAGCTGTTTTTT	CASTRGGVNTGELFF
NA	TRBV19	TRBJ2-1	TGTGCCAGTAGGGCGGGATTTTCCTACAATGAGCAGTTCTTC	CASRAGFSYNEQFF
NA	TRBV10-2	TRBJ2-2	TGCGCCAGCAGTGAGGGACTATTGACCGGGGAGCTGTTTTTT	CASSEGLLTGELFF
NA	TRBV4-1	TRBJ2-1	TGCGCCAGCAGCCCCACGCCGAGATCCCACCCCCTCTACAATGAGCAGTTCTTC	CASSPTPRSHPLYNEQFF
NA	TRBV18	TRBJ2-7	TGTGCCAGCTCAGAAACACTGACTAGCTCCTACGAGCAGTACTTC	CASSETLTSSYEQYF
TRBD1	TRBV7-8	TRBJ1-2	TGTGCCAGCAGCCCACAGGGGTTTGGCTACACCTTC	CASSPQGFGYTF
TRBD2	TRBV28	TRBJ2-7	TGTGCCAGCGGTAACGGGAGGGTAACCTACGAGCAGTACTTC	CASGNGRVTYEQYF
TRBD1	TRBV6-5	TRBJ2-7	TGTGCCAGCAGTTTGGACAGGGCTGGGGACGAGCAGTACTTC	CASSLDRAGDEQYF
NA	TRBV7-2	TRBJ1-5	TGTGCCAGCAGCGCCAGGGGCAATCAGCCCCAGCATTTT	CASSARGNQPQHF
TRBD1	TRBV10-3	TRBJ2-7	TGTGCCATCAGTGGGACAGGGGAATACGAGCAGTACTTC	CAISGTGEYEQYF
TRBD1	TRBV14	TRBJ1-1	TGTGCCAGCAGCCAAAGACAGGGGAGGGACACTGAAGCTTTCTTT	CASSQRQGRDTEAFF
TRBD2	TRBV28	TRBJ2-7	TGTGCCAGCAGTTTAACCCTAGGACTAGCGGGAGGGCTCAGGGAGCAGTACTTC	CASSLTLGLAGGLREQYF
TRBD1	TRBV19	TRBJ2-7	TGTGCCAGTAGTCCCGGGACAGGGGACGAGCAGTACTTC	CASSPGTGDEQYF
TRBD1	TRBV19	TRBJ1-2	TGTGCCAGTAGTTGGGGAAAGACAGGGGGCGCATCTACCTTC	CASSWGKTGGASTF
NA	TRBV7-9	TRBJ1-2	TGTGCCAGCAGCCTGGAGGTAGGCTACACCTTC	CASSLEVGYTF
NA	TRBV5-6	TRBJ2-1	TGTGCCAGCAGCTTGGACGGTAACAATGAGCAGTTCTTC	CASSLDGNNEQFF
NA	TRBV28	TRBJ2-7	TGTGCCAGCACAGGGTCCGGAGGGGTGGGGGAGCAGTACTTC	CASTGSGGVGEQYF
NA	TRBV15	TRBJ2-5	TGTGCCACCAGCAGGAATAGTCAGGGGATCAAGGGAGAGACCCAGTACTTC	CATSRNSQGIKGETQYF
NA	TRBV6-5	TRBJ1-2	TGTGCCAGCAGTCCTTCGGGGGGCACTGGCTACACCTTC	CASSPSGGTGYTF
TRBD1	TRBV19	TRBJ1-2	TGTGCCAGTACCTGGACAGGCACTAACTATGGCTACACCTTC	CASTWTGTNYGYTF
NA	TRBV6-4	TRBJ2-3	TGTGCCAGCAGACGAGACTCCACTAGCACAGATACGCAGTATTTT	CASRRDSTSTDTQYF
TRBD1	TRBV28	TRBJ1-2	TGTGCCAGCAGTTTAGGGGGGATGGACAGGGACTATGGCTACACCTTC	CASSLGGMDRDYGYTF
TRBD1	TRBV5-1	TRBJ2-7	TGCGCCAGCAGCGCAAACAGGGGGGATTCCTACGAGCAGTACTTC	CASSANRGDSYEQYF
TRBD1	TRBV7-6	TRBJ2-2	TGTGCCAGCAGCGCACGGTACAGGGGCGGGGAGCTGTTTTTT	CASSARYRGGELFF